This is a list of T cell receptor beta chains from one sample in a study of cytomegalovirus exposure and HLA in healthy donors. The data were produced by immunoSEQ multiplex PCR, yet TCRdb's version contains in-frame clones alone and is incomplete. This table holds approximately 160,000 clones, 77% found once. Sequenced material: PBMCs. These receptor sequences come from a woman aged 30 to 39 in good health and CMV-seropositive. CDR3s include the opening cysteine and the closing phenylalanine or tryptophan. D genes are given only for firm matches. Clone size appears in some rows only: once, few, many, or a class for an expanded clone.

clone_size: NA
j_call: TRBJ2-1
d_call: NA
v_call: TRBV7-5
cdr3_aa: CARSHRGTSVINEQFF
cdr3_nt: TGTGCCAGAAGCCACCGGGGGACTAGCGTAATCAATGAGCAGTTCTTC

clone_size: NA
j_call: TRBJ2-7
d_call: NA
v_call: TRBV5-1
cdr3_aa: CASSFQDISYEQYF
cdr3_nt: TGCGCCAGCAGCTTTCAAGACATCTCCTACGAGCAGTACTTC

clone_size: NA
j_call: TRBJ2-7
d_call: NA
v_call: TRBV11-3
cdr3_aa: CASSARDSRYEQYF
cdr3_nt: TGTGCCAGCAGCGCCCGGGACTCCCGCTACGAGCAGTACTTC

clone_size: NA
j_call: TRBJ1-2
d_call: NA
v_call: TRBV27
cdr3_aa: CASSWEGRDGYTF
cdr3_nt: TGTGCCAGCAGTTGGGAGGGGCGTGATGGCTACACCTTC

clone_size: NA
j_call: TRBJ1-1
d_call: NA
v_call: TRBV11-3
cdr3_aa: CASSPLGLGTEAFF
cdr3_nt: TGTGCCAGCAGCCCTCTTGGACTGGGGACTGAAGCTTTCTTT

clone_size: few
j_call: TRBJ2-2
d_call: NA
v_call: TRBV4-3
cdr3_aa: CASSQEEGAAAGELFF
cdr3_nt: TGCGCCAGCAGCCAAGAGGAGGGGGCTGCGGCCGGGGAGCTGTTTTTT

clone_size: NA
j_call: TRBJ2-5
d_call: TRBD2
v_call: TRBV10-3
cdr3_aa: CAISESTTSGHVQETQYF
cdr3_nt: TGTGCCATCAGTGAGTCGACGACTAGCGGTCACGTACAAGAGACCCAGTACTTC

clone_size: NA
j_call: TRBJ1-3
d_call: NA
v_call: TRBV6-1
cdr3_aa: CASSETTTVSGNTIYF
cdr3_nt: TGTGCCAGCAGTGAGACGACGACAGTCTCTGGAAACACCATATATTTT

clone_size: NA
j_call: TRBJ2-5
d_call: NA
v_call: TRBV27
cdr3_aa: CASRSQGREETQYF
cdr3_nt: TGTGCCAGCCGCAGCCAGGGTCGAGAAGAGACCCAGTACTTC

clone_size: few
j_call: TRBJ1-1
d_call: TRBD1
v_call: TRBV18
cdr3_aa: CASSPLLPRQGRTEAFF
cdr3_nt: TGTGCCAGCTCACCCCTCCTACCCAGACAGGGACGAACTGAAGCTTTCTTT

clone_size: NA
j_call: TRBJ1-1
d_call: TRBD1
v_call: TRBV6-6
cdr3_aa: CASSAGGWNTEAFF
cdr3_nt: TGTGCCAGCAGTGCAGGGGGCTGGAACACTGAAGCTTTCTTT

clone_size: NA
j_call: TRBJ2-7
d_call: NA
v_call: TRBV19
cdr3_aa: CASSIDRSVSSYEQYF
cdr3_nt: TGTGCCAGTAGTATAGATCGGAGCGTGAGCTCCTACGAGCAGTACTTC

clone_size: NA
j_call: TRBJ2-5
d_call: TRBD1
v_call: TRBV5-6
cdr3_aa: CASSWGTARGETQYF
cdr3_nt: TGTGCCAGCAGCTGGGGGACAGCGAGGGGAGAGACCCAGTACTTC

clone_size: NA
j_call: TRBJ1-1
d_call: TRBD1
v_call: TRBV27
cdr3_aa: CASSLGTGLNTEAFF
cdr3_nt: TGTGCCAGCAGTTTGGGGACAGGGTTGAACACTGAAGCTTTCTTT

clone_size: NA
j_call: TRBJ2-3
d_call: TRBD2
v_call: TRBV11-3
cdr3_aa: CASSLRTSLAASGRGMTQYF
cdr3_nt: TGTGCCAGCAGCTTAAGAACGTCCCTAGCCGCTAGCGGGAGGGGGATGACGCAGTATTTT

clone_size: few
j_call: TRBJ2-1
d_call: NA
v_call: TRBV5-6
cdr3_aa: CASIGGSLREIYNEQFF
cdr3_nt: TGTGCCAGCATTGGGGGGTCTCTCCGGGAGATCTACAATGAGCAGTTCTTC

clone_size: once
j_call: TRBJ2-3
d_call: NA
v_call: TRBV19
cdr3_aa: CASSLGTDTQYF
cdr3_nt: TGTGCCAGTAGTCTCGGCACAGATACGCAGTATTTT

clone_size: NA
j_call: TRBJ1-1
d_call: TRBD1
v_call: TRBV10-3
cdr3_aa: CAISPGGRNTEAFF
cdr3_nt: TGTGCCATCAGTCCAGGGGGCAGGAACACTGAAGCTTTCTTT

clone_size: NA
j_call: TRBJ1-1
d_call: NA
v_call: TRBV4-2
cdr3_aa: CASSQGKEGLMNTEAFF
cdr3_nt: TGTGCCAGCAGCCAAGGTAAGGAGGGCCTAATGAACACTGAAGCTTTCTTT

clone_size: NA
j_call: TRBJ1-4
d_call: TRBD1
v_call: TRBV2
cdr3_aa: CASKTNSGTGNEKLFF
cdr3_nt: TGTGCCAGCAAGACGAATTCGGGGACAGGGAATGAAAAACTGTTTTTT

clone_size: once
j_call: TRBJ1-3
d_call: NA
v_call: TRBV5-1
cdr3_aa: CASSRNTANSGNTIYF
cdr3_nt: TGCGCCAGCAGCAGAAACACAGCAAACTCTGGAAACACCATATATTTT

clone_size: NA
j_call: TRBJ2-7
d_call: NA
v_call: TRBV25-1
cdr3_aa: CASSRQFSEQYF
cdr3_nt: TGTGCCAGCAGCAGACAGTTTAGTGAGCAGTACTTC

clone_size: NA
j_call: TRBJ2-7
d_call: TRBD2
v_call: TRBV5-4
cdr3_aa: CASSLGAGVSEQYF
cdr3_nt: TGTGCCAGCAGCTTAGGAGCGGGAGTTTCGGAGCAGTACTTC

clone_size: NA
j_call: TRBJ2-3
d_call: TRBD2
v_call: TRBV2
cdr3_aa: CASSPLLAGDTDTQYF
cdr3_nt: TGTGCCAGCAGTCCTTTACTAGCGGGAGACACAGATACGCAGTATTTT

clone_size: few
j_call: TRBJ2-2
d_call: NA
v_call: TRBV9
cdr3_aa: CASSVEGSANTGELFF
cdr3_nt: TGTGCCAGCAGCGTAGAGGGTAGCGCGAACACCGGGGAGCTGTTTTTT

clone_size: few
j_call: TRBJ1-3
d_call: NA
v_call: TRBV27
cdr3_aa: CASSLTGSGNTIYF
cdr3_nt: TGTGCCAGCAGTTTAACGGGATCTGGAAACACCATATATTTT

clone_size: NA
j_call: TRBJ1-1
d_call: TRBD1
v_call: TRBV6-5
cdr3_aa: CASSYSRQGNTEAFF
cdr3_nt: TGTGCCAGCAGTTACTCGAGACAGGGGAACACTGAAGCTTTCTTT

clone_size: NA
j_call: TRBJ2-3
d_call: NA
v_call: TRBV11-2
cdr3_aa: CASSPMGQPVDTQYF
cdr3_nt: TGTGCCAGCAGCCCCATGGGCCAACCGGTGGATACGCAGTATTTT

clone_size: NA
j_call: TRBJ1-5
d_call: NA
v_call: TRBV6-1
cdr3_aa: CASRRIRDNNQPQHF
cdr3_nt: TGTGCCAGCAGAAGAATCCGGGACAACAATCAGCCCCAGCATTTT

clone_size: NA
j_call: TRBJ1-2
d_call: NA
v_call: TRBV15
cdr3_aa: CATSRDSDYGYTF
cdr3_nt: TGTGCCACCAGCAGAGATTCGGACTATGGCTACACCTTC

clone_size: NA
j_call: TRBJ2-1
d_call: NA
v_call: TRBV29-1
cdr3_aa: CSVVGRQYNEQFF
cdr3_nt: TGCAGCGTTGTTGGCAGGCAATACAATGAGCAGTTCTTC

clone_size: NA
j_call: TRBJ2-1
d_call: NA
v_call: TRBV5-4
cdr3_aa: CASSLRQDGHNEQFF
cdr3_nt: TGTGCCAGCAGCTTGCGACAGGACGGACACAATGAGCAGTTCTTC

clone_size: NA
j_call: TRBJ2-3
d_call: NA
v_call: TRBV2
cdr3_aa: CASNTYRESDTQYF
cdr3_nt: TGTGCCAGCAATACTTACAGGGAGTCAGATACGCAGTATTTT

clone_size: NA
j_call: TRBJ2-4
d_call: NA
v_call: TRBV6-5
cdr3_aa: CASSARTVTKNIQYF
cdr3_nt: TGTGCCAGCAGTGCCCGGACAGTTACCAAAAACATTCAGTACTTC

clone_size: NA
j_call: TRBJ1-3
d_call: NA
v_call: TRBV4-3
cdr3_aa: CASSTDRTSGNTIYF
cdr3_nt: TGCGCCAGCAGCACCGACAGGACCTCTGGAAACACCATATATTTT

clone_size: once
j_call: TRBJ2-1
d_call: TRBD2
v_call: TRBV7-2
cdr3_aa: CASSPPGGRGGYNEQFF
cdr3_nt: TGTGCCAGCAGCCCACCTGGAGGGCGGGGGGGGTACAATGAGCAGTTCTTC

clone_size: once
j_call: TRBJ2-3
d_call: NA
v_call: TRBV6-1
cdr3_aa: CASNRQNTDTQYF
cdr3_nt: TGTGCCAGCAACAGACAGAACACAGATACGCAGTATTTT

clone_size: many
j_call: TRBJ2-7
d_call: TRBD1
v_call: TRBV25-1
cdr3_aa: CASSDPGTGGSYEQYF
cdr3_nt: TGTGCCAGCAGTGACCCCGGGACAGGCGGCTCCTACGAGCAGTACTTC

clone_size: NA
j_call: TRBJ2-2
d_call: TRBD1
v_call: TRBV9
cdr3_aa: CASSAAGQVNTGELFF
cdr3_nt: TGTGCCAGCAGCGCCGCGGGACAGGTGAACACCGGGGAGCTGTTTTTT

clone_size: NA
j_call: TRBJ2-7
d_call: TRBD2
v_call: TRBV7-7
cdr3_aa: CASSPSGLAGEQYF
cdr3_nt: TGTGCTAGCAGCCCCTCGGGACTAGCGGGGGAGCAGTACTTC

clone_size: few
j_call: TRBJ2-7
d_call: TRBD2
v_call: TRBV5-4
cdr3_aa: CASSLGSASGFYEQYF
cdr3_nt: TGTGCCAGCAGCCTGGGTTCGGCTAGCGGGTTCTACGAGCAGTACTTC

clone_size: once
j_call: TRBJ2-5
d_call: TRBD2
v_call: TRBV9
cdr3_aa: CASSPQRRGGVETQYF
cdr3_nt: TGTGCCAGCAGCCCCCAAAGGCGGGGGGGGGTAGAGACCCAGTACTTC

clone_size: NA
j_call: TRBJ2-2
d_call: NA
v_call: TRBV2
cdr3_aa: CASSETRGISNTGELFF
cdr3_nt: TGTGCCAGCAGTGAAACCCGAGGGATATCGAACACCGGGGAGCTGTTTTTT

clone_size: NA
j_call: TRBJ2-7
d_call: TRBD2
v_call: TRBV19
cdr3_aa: CASSTRTGLGGEQYF
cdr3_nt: TGTGCCAGTAGTACCCGTACGGGACTAGGAGGCGAGCAGTACTTC

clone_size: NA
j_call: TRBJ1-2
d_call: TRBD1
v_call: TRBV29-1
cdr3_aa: CSVAVGTANYGYTF
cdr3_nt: TGCAGCGTCGCGGTTGGGACAGCTAACTATGGCTACACCTTC

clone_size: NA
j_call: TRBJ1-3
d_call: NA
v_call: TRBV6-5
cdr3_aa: CASSPFDRGNTIYF
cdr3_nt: TGTGCCAGCAGCCCTTTTGACAGAGGAAACACCATATATTTT

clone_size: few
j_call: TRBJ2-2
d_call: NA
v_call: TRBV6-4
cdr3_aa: CASSDVGSGAPGELFF
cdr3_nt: TGTGCCAGCAGTGACGTCGGTAGCGGAGCCCCCGGGGAGCTGTTTTTT

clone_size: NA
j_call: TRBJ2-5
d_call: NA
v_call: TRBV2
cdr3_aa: CASSIGQFQETQYF
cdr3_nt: TGTGCCAGCAGTATTGGACAGTTCCAAGAGACCCAGTACTTC

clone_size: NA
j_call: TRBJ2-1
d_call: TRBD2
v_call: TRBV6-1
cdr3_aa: CASRTSGSFLNEQFF
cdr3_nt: TGTGCCAGCAGAACTAGCGGGAGTTTCCTAAATGAGCAGTTCTTC